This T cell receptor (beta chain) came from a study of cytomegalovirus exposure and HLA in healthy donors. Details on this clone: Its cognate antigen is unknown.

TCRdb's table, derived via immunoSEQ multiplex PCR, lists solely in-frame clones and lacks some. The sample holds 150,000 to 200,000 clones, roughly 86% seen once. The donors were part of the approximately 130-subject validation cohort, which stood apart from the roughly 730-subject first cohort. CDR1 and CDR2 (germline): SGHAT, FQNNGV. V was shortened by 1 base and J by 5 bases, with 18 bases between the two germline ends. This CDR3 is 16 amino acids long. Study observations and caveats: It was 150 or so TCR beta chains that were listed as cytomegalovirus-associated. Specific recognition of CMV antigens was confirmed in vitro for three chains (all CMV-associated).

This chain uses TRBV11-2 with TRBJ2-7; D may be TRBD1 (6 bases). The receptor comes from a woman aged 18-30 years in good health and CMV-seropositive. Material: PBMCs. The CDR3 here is CASSLGFRGAFDEQYF. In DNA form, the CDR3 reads TGTGCCAGCAGCTTAGGGTTCAGGGGAGCGTTTGACGAGCAGTACTTC.